A selection of T cell receptor beta chains follows, all from one sample in a study of identical twins. TCRdb called the 5' RACE reads again in MiXCR, with one record for every CDR3 protein. The data contain 350,000 or so distinct CDR3 sequences, about 10% of them singletons. Sequences were obtained from naive T cells sorted from blood. The receptors derive from a woman aged 45-65 years in good health. The CDR3 runs from the conserved cysteine through the conserved F or W. The D gene is left open where the match is weak. A row's size may be missing; if present it is once, few, many or a size class.

J: TRBJ2-1; V: TRBV5-8; length: 16; D: .; size: many; CDR3: CASSLVTGSSYNEQFF
J: TRBJ1-1; V: TRBV29-1; length: 10; D: .; size: .; CDR3: CSATNTEAFF
J: TRBJ1-5; V: TRBV28; length: 16; D: .; size: few; CDR3: CASRPLVYGGDRPQHF
J: TRBJ2-3; V: TRBV2; length: 15; D: TRBD2; size: .; CDR3: CASSDWREKADTQYF
J: TRBJ2-2; V: TRBV20-1; length: 16; D: TRBD2; size: few; CDR3: CSAVDYSGRADGELFF
J: TRBJ2-2; V: TRBV20-1; length: 13; D: .; size: .; CDR3: CSARDQVAGELFF
J: TRBJ2-2; V: TRBV5-6; length: 14; D: .; size: many; CDR3: CASEGPSENGELFF
J: TRBJ2-7; V: TRBV7-9; length: 14; D: TRBD1; size: few; CDR3: CASSTTGVFDEQYF
J: TRBJ2-1; V: TRBV29-1; length: 12; D: .; size: .; CDR3: CSVEELTNEQFF
J: TRBJ1-2; V: TRBV10-3; length: 14; D: .; size: few; CDR3: CAIRIDFANYGYTF
J: TRBJ2-1; V: TRBV7-2; length: 16; D: TRBD2; size: .; CDR3: CASSLTGSGTVDEQFF